Listed here is a single TCR beta chain. TCRdb's table, derived via immunoSEQ multiplex PCR, lists solely in-frame clones and lacks some. This sample yields about 74,000 clones, of which about four fifths are seen a single time; 8% to 9% belongs to the top ten. This entry is derived from a study of blood T cell repertoires in COVID-19. This receptor was obtained from a man in his fifties or sixties with active COVID-19. The sequenced sample consisted of peripheral blood.

This chain's CDR3 is CASSSNGQGNTGELFF. The CDR3 coding sequence is TGTGCCAGCAGCTCAAACGGACAGGGGAACACCGGGGAGCTGTTTTTT. The chain links TRBV3-1 (or the pseudogene TRBV3-2) to TRBJ2-2, with 8 bases that match TRBD1. Trimming took 5 bases from V and 1 from J; bases not matched to a gene: 6. Germline V gene lookup returns CDR1 LGHDT and CDR2 YNNKEL (reference sequence). The CDR3 loop spans 16 amino acids.